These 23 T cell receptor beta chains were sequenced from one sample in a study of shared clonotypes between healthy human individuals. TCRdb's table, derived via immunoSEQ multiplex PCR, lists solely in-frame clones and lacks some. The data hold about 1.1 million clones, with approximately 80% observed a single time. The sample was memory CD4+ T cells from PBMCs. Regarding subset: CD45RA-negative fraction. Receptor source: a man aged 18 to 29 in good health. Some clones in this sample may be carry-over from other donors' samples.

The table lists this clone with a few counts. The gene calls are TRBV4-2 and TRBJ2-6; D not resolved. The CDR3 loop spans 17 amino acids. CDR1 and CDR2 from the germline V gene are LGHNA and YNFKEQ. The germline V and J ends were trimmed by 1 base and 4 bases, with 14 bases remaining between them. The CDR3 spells CASSQVLDSAGANVLTF. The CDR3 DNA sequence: TGTGCCAGCAGCCAAGTCTTAGACTCGGCGGGGGCCAACGTCCTGACTTTC.

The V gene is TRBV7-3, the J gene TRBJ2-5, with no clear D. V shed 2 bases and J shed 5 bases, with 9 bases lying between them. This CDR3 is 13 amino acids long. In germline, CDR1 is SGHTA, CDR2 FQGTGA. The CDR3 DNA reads TGTGCCAGCAGCTTACAGCACCGGGAGACCCAGTACTTC. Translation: CASSLQHRETQYF.

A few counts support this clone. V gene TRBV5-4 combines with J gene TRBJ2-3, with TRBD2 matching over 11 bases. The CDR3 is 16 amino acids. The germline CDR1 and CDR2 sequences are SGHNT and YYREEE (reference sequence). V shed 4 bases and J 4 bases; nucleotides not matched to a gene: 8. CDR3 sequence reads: CASSSKLAGVPDTQYF. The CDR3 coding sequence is TGTGCCAGCAGCAGCAAACTAGCGGGGGTTCCAGATACGCAGTATTTT. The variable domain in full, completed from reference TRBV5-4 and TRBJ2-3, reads ETGVTQSPTHLIKTRGQQVTLRCSSQSGHNTVSWYQQALGQGPQFIFQYYREEENGRGNFPPRFSGLQFPNYSSELNVNALELDDSALYLCASSSKLAGVPDTQYFGPGTRLTVL.

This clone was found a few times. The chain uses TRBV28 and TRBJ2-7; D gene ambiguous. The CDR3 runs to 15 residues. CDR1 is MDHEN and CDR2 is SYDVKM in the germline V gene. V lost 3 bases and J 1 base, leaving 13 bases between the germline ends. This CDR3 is CASSLGWSRSYEQYF. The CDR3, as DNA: TGTGCCAGCAGTTTGGGGTGGTCAAGGTCCTACGAGCAGTACTTC.

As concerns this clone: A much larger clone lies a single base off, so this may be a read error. The CDR3 is CASSKTSGRDTQYF. The CDR3 DNA follows: TGTGCCAGCAGCAAGACTAGCGGGAGAGATACGCAGTATTTT. The V call is TRBV7-9, the J call TRBJ2-3, with 12 nucleotides matching TRBD2. The germline CDR1 and CDR2 sequences are SEHNR and FQNEAQ (reference sequence). After removal of 5 bases from V and 5 bases from J, the junction contained 2 bases not matched to a gene. The CDR3 extends over 14 amino acids. Full variable domain (outside the CDR3, taken from reference TRBV7-9 and TRBJ2-3): DTGVSQNPRHKITKRGQNVTFRCDPISEHNRLYWYRQTLGQGPEFLTYFQNEAQLEKSRLLSDRFSAERPKGSFSTLEIQRTEQGDSAMYLCASSKTSGRDTQYFGPGTRLTVL.

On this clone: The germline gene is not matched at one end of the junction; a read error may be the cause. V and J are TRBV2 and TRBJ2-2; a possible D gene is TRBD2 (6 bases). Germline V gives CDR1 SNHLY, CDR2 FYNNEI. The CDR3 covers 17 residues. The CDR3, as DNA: TGTGCCAGCAGTGAAGAGCAGGGACTCGCGAACATCGGGGAGCTGTTTTTT. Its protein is CASSEEQGLANIGELFF. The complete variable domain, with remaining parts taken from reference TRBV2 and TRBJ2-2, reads EPEVTQTPSHQVTQMGQEVILRCVPISNHLYFYWYRQILGQKVEFLVSFYNNEISEKSEIFDDQFSVERPDGSNFTLKIRSTKLEDSAMYFCASSEEQGLANIGELFFGEGSRLTVL.

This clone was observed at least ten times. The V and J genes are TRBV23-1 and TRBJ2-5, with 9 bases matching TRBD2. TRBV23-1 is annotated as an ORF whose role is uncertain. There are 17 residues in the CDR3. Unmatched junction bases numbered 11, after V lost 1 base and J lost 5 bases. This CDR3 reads CASSQYHEREAGETQYF. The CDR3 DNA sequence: TGCGCCAGCAGTCAATATCATGAGCGGGAGGCCGGGGAGACCCAGTACTTC.

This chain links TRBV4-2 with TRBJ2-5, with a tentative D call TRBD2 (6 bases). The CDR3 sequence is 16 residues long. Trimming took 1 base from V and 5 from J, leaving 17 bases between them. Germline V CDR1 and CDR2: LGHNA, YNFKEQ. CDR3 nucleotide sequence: TGTGCCAGCAGCCAAGGTACAGCCGGAGGGGAGGAGACCCAGTACTTC. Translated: CASSQGTAGGEETQYF.

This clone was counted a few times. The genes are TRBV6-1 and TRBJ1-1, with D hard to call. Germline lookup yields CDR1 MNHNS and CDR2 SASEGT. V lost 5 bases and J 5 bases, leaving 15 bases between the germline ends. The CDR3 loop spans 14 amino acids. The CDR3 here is CASSPRDWATEAFF. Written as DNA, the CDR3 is TGTGCCAGCAGTCCGCGTGATTGGGCTACTGAAGCTTTCTTT.

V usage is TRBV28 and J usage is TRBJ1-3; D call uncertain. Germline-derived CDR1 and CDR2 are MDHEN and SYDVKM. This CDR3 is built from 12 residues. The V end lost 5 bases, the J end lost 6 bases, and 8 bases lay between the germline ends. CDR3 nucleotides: TGTGCCAGCAGTCTCGGAGAAAACACCATATATTTT. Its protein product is CASSLGENTIYF.

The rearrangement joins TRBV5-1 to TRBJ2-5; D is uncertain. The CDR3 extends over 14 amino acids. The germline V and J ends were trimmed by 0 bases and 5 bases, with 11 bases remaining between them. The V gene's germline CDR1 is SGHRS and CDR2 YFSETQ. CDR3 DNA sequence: TGCGCCAGCAGCTTGGTCGGTAGGTCGGAGACCCAGTACTTC. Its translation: CASSLVGRSETQYF.

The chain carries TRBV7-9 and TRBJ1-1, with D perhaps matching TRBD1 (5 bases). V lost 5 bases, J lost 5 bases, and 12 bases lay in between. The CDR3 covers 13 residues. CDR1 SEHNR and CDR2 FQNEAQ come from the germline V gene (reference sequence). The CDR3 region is CASSRIQGTEAFF. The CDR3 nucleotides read TGTGCCAGCAGCCGAATCCAGGGAACTGAAGCTTTCTTT.

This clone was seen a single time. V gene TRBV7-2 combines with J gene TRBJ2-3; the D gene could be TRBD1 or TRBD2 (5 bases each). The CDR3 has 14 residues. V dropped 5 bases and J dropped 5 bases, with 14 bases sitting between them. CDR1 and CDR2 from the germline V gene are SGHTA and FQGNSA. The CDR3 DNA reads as TGTGCCAGCAGCAGAGGGGTGGGGATAGATACGCAGTATTTT. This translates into CASSRGVGIDTQYF.

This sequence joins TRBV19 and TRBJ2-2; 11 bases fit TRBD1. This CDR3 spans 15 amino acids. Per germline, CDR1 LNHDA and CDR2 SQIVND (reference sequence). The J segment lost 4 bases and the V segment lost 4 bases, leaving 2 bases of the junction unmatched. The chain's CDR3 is CASSTGTGGTGELFF. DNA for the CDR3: TGTGCCAGTAGTACCGGGACAGGGGGCACCGGGGAGCTGTTTTTT.

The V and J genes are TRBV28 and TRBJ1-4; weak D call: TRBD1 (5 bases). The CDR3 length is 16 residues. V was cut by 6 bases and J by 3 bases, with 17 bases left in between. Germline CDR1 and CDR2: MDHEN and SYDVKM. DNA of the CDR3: TGTGCCAGCAGACCCTCGGATCGGGACGCTAATGAAAAACTGTTTTTT. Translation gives CASRPSDRDANEKLFF. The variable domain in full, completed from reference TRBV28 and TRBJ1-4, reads DVKVTQSSRYLVKRTGEKVFLECVQDMDHENMFWYRQDPGLGLRLIYFSYDVKMKEKGDIPEGYSVSREKKERFSLILESASTNQTSMYLCASRPSDRDANEKLFFGSGTQLSVL.

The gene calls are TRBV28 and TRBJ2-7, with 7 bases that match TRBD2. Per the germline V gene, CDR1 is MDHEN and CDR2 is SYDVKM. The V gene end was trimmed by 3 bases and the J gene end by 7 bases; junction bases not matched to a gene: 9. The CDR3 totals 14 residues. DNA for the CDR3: TGTGCCAGCAGTTTGGGCGGGAGTTCGCGGGAGCAGTACTTC. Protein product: CASSLGGSSREQYF. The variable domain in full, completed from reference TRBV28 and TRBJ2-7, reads DVKVTQSSRYLVKRTGEKVFLECVQDMDHENMFWYRQDPGLGLRLIYFSYDVKMKEKGDIPEGYSVSREKKERFSLILESASTNQTSMYLCASSLGGSSREQYFGPGTRLTVT.

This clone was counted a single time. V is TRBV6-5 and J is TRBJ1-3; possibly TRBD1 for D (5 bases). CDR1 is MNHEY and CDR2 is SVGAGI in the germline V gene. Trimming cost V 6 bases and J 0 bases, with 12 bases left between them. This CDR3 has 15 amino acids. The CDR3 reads CASSPRQPSGNTIYF. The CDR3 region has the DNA TGTGCCAGCAGCCCTCGACAGCCCTCTGGAAACACCATATATTTT.

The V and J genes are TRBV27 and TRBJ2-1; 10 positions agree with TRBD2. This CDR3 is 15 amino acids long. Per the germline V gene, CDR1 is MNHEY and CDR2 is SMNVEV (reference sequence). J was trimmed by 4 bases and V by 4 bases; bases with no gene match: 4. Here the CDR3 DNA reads TGTGCCAGCAGTTCCAGCGGGAGGGGATACAATGAGCAGTTCTTC. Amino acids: CASSSSGRGYNEQFF.

The DNA for the CDR3 is TGCGCCAGCAGCCAAGATCGACAGATCTATGGCTACACCTTC. Translating it yields CASSQDRQIYGYTF. The rearrangement joins TRBV4-1 to TRBJ1-2, with D possibly TRBD1 on 5 matching bases. Germline V gives CDR1 MGHRA, CDR2 YSYEKL. V was trimmed by 0 bases and J by 4 bases, leaving 9 bases between them. The CDR3 runs 14 residues.

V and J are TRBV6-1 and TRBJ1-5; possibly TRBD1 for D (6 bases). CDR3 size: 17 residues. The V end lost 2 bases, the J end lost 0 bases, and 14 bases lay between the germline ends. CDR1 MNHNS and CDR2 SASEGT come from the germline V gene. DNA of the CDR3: TGTGCCAGCAGTGAACATTCGGACAGCAATAGCAATCAGCCCCAGCATTTT. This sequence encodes CASSEHSDSNSNQPQHF.

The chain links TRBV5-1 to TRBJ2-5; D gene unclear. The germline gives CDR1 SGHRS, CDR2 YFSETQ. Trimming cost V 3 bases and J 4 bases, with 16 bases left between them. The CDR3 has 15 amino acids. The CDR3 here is CASSWMTRGRETQYF. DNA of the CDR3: TGCGCCAGCAGCTGGATGACTCGAGGCCGAGAGACCCAGTACTTC.

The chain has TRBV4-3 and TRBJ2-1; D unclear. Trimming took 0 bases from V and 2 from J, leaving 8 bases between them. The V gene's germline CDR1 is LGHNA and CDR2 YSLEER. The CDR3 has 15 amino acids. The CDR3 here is CASSQELQPYNEQFF. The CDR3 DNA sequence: TGCGCCAGCAGCCAAGAATTACAGCCCTACAATGAGCAGTTCTTC.

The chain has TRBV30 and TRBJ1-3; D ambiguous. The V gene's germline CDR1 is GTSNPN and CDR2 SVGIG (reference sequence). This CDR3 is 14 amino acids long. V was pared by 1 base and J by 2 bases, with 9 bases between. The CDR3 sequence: CAWSASLTGNTIYF. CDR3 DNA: TGTGCCTGGAGTGCTAGTCTTACTGGAAACACCATATATTTT.